The present T cell receptor beta chain was sequenced within a study of blood T cell repertoires in COVID-19. Looking at the study overall: Sites across the United States, Italy and Spain contributed samples from acute and convalescent COVID-19. The cDNA or gDNA used as material had been derived from T cells, B-cell-depleted T cells, or PBMCs.

There are 14 residues in the CDR3. Trimming stripped 5 bases from V and 2 bases from J, with 13 bases between. The germline CDR1 and CDR2 sequences are SGHKS and YYEKEE (reference sequence). Methods used by the authors: For nucleated cells, counts were estimated from reference gene primer amplification. The repertoire was sequenced with immunoSEQ multiplex PCR; TCRdb's copy has only in-frame clones and lacks some. V, J and clone size derive from that table, while D and trimming were established from the DNA sequence. The data hold around 170,000 clones, with around 80% observed a single time. The TCR was taken from an older woman with acute or convalescent COVID-19. Sequencing was carried out using peripheral blood. V usage is TRBV5-5 and J usage is TRBJ1-1; TRBD1 might be the D (5 bases). CDR3 region: CASSWGGLNTEAFF. The CDR3 DNA reads as TGTGCCAGCAGTTGGGGGGGACTAAACACTGAAGCTTTCTTT.